What follows is one TCR beta chain and its context. The sample originates from a study of blood T cell repertoires in COVID-19. Study as a whole: Acute-phase and convalescent COVID-19 samples originated in the United States, Italy and Spain. The analysed material was cDNA or gDNA that came from T cells, B-cell-depleted T cells, or PBMCs.

V lost 0 bases, J lost 8 bases, and 5 bases stayed unmatched. Looked up from germline, CDR1 is WNHNN and CDR2 is SYGVQD (reference sequence). This CDR3 contains 14 residues. As processed by the authors: Estimation of nucleated cell counts relied on the amplification of reference gene primers. Profiling relied on immunoSEQ multiplex PCR, and the TCRdb table lists in-frame clones only, not all of them. Clone size and V and J calls were adopted from that table, with D and trimming inferred from the DNA. Of some 220,000 clones in the sample, around 84% were seen once. The sequence was collected from a man aged 50-60 years who had recovered from COVID-19. J is TRBJ2-7 and V is TRBV10-1, with 9 nucleotides matching TRBD2. What was sequenced was peripheral blood. In nucleotides, the CDR3 is TGCGCCAGCAGTGAGTCGGGTAGCGGGAGCAAGCAGTACTTC. It yields the protein CASSESGSGSKQYF.